This note documents a single T cell receptor beta chain sequence. Its cognate antigen is unknown. At the DNA level, this CDR3 is encoded by other sequences in the same sample as well. This record belongs to a study of OX40 agonist ivuxolimab in advanced cancers. Whole-study results and caveats: Clones of CD4+ and CD8+ blood T cells grew by week 6 at doses of 0.1 to 3.0 mg/kg.

Here immunoSEQ multiplex PCR was the method, and the copy in TCRdb shows in-frame clones only, minus some. The sample holds almost 80,000 clones, 84% seen once. Autoimmune disease history or systemic immunosuppression led to patients being barred. The CDR3 is 15 residues long. J was trimmed by 0 bases and V by 4 bases; bases with no gene match: 6. Germline-derived CDR1 and CDR2 are SGHDN and FVKESK. Sequenced material: CD4+ or CD8+ T cells sorted from blood, taken in a trial of the OX40 agonist ivuxolimab. This sequence joins TRBV14 and TRBJ2-7; 7 bases fit TRBD2. The TCR comes from an adult with an advanced solid tumor such as melanoma, head and neck, liver or kidney cancer. CDR3 nucleotides: TGTGCCAGCAGCCCTTTGCGGGGGACCTCCTACGAGCAGTACTTC. Residues: CASSPLRGTSYEQYF. Complete variable domain (other parts from reference TRBV14 and TRBJ2-7): EAGVTQFPSHSVIEKGQTVTLRCDPISGHDNLYWYRRVMGKEIKFLLHFVKESKQDESGMPNNRFLAERTGGTYSTLKVQPAELEDSGVYFCASSPLRGTSYEQYFGPGTRLTVT.